The clone carrying this T cell receptor (beta chain) was counted a few times. Its antigen is not identified. MiXCR, applied by TCRdb to the 5' RACE reads, yields one record per CDR3 protein. This sample carries approximately 300,000 distinct CDR3 sequences, approximately 16% of them seen once, and the ten largest clones take approximately 23%. The entry originates in a study of T-cell memory formation after mild COVID-19. The germline V gene encodes CDR1 WSHSY and CDR2 SAAADI. Trimming removed 1 base from V and 6 bases from J, with 12 bases in between. The CDR3 has 14 amino acids. Study results and limitations: Mostly located in CM and EM were contracting CD4+ clones, with contracting CD8+ clones located in EMRA.

Input material: PBMCs or a T cell subset sorted from them (not recorded which). The TCR originated in a man younger than 35 who had mild COVID-19 (a few samples of this study predate the infection). Cell type and time point are not known. This chain links TRBV10-2 with TRBJ1-2; no firm D call. The CDR3 here is CASSELLQTHGYTF. The DNA for the CDR3 is TGCGCCAGCAGTGAGTTACTCCAGACTCATGGCTACACCTTC.